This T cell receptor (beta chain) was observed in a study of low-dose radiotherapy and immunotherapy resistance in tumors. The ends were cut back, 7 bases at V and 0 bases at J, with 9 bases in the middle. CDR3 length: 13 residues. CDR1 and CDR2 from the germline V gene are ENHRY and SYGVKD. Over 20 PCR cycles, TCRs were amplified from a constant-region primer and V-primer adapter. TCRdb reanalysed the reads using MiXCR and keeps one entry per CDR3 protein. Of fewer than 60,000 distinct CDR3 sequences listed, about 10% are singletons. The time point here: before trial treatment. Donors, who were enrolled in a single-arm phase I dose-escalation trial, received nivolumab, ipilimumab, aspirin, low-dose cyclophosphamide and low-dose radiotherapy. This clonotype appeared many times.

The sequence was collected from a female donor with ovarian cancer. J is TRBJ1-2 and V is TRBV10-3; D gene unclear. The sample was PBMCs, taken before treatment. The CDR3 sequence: CAIKSQTNYGYTF. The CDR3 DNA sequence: TGTGCCATCAAGTCACAGACTAACTATGGCTACACCTTC.